The 24 T cell receptor beta chains below were found in one sample sequenced in a study of CD8 T cells in Susac syndrome. Random hexamers served to reverse transcribe roughly 0.5 to 1 ug RNA. TCRdb itself ran the immunoSEQ multiplex PCR reads through MiXCR, one entry per CDR3 protein. Among 170,000 or so distinct CDR3 sequences, 90% to 95% were seen once, and the ten largest hold 0.085% to 0.1%. The sequencing sample was made of CD4+ T cells from PBMCs. The receptors stem from a human donor with Susac syndrome.

The chain is built from TRBV28 and TRBJ1-2, with D possibly matching TRBD1 (5 bases). Germline CDR1 MDHEN, CDR2 SYDVKM. Trimming took off 2 bases at V and 1 base at J, with 8 bases between the two ends. CDR3 length: 14 residues. The CDR3 DNA reads as TGTGCCAGCAGTTTAGAAGGGGTTAACTATGGCTACACCTTC. It specifies CASSLEGVNYGYTF.

The CDR3 DNA reads TGTGCCAGCAGCTTCTGGGGACAGGGTAAGGCTTTCTTT. It yields the protein CASSFWGQGKAFF. The chain carries TRBV11-2 and TRBJ1-1; 9 nucleotides align to TRBD1. Germline CDR1 SGHAT, CDR2 FQNNGV. This CDR3 has 13 amino acids. With 3 bases clipped from V and 11 bases from J, the junction kept 7 bases outside the gene matches.

This sequence joins TRBV4-1 and TRBJ2-1; unclear D gene. Germline-derived CDR1 and CDR2 are MGHRA and YSYEKL. This CDR3 has 15 amino acids. With 3 bases removed from V and 4 bases from J, the gap between germline ends came to 13 bases. The CDR3 loop is CASSQSSEQYNEQFF. CDR3 coding DNA: TGCGCCAGCAGCCAGTCATCAGAACAGTACAATGAGCAGTTCTTC.

V gene TRBV5-4 combines with J gene TRBJ2-7, with 11 bases that match TRBD1. Germline V lookup: CDR1 SGHNT, CDR2 YYREEE (reference sequence). The trim removed 4 bases at V and 4 bases at J, leaving 4 bases unmatched. This CDR3 spans 14 amino acids. The CDR3 coding sequence is TGTGCCAGCAGCCGGACAGGGGGCAAGTACGAGCAGTACTTC. This translates into CASSRTGGKYEQYF.

This chain uses TRBV2 with TRBJ1-1, with 7 bases lining up with TRBD1. The V gene's germline CDR1 is SNHLY and CDR2 FYNNEI. J gave up 11 bases and V 6 bases, and 12 bases lay outside the gene matches. CDR3 length equals 13 residues. CDR3 nucleotides: TGTGCCAGCAGCCGAACAGGGGCCGAGCCGGCTTTCTTT. It encodes CASSRTGAEPAFF.

The chain is built from TRBV20-1 and TRBJ2-7, with TRBD2 matching 9 bases. The J segment lost 3 bases and the V segment lost 0 bases, leaving 6 bases of the junction unmatched. The CDR3 has 15 amino acids. The V gene's germline CDR1 is DFQATT and CDR2 SNEGSKA (reference sequence). CDR3 coding DNA: TGCAGTGCTAGAGATCTGGTAGCGGGGGACTACGAGCAGTACTTC. It specifies CSARDLVAGDYEQYF.

The chain couples TRBV29-1 to TRBJ2-2; TRBD1 agrees at 11 bases. V gave up 4 bases and J gave up 5 bases; unmatched junction bases: 3. Per the germline V gene, CDR1 is SQVTM and CDR2 is ANQGSEA. This CDR3 contains 14 residues. In nucleotides, the CDR3 is TGCAGCGTTGGGGGGACAGGGGGTACCGGGGAGCTGTTTTTT. It is translated as CSVGGTGGTGELFF.

This clonotype was detected once. The chain recombines TRBV11-3 with TRBJ2-1; the match to TRBD2 covers 7 bases. The CDR3 is 13 residues long. With V trimmed by 3 bases and J by 8 bases, 4 bases remained unmatched. Germline V gives CDR1 SGHNT, CDR2 YENEEA. DNA for the CDR3: TGTGCCAGCAGCTTTAGACTAGCTGATGAGCAGTTCTTC. Amino acid sequence: CASSFRLADEQFF.

V is TRBV10-2 and J is TRBJ2-7; 12 positions match TRBD1. The germline gives CDR1 WSHSY, CDR2 SAAADI. CDR3 length: 14 residues. V was clipped by 7 bases and J by 4 bases; unmatched bases: 5. CDR3 residues: CASTRDRGPYEQYF. The CDR3 DNA follows: TGCGCCAGCACCAGGGACAGGGGGCCTTACGAGCAGTACTTC.

The chain carries TRBV6-1 and TRBJ1-1; tentative D call: TRBD1 (5 bases). The germline gives CDR1 MNHNS, CDR2 SASEGT. The CDR3 sequence is 17 residues long. The V gene lost 0 bases and the J gene lost 1 base, with 15 bases spanning the gap. The chain's CDR3 is CASSEARGSGTNTEAFF. DNA for the CDR3: TGTGCCAGCAGTGAAGCCCGGGGTTCCGGGACGAACACTGAAGCTTTCTTT.

The V gene is TRBV4-1, the J gene TRBJ2-4; 7 bases line up with TRBD2. J gave up 3 bases and V 2 bases, and 7 bases lay outside the gene matches. This CDR3 spans 16 amino acids. CDR1 MGHRA and CDR2 YSYEKL come from the germline V gene. This chain's CDR3 is CASSQTGLVGKNIQYF. CDR3 nucleotides: TGCGCCAGCAGCCAAACCGGACTAGTTGGCAAAAACATTCAGTACTTC.

In the case of this clonotype: The junction differs from germline at one of its ends, possibly a read error. The chain couples TRBV3-1 to TRBJ1-4; 7 bases line up with TRBD1. Germline V gene lookup returns CDR1 LGHDT and CDR2 YNNKEL (reference sequence). CDR3 length: 11 residues. The CDR3 DNA follows: TGTGCCAGTAGCCATCGACAGGGACTGTTTTTT. Its translation is CASSHRQGLFF. Combining the CDR3 with reference TRBV3-1 and TRBJ1-4 gives the whole variable domain DTAVSQTPKYLVTQMGNDKSIKCEQNLGHDTMYWYKQDSKKFLKIMFSYNNKELIINETVPNRFSPKSPDKAHLNLHINSLELGDSAVYFCASSHRQGLFFGSGTQLSVL.

This clonotype was recorded once. This chain joins TRBV20-1 and TRBJ2-1, with a weak D call TRBD2 (6 bases). Trimming cost V 3 bases and J 5 bases, with 23 bases left between them. Germline V CDR1 and CDR2: DFQATT, SNEGSKA (reference sequence). This CDR3 contains 17 residues. This chain's CDR3 is CSARVPRGLGEDNEQFF. Here the CDR3 DNA reads TGCAGTGCTAGGGTCCCCCGGGGGTTGGGTGAGGACAATGAGCAGTTCTTC.

The chain employs TRBV5-1 and TRBJ2-3; 7 bases line up with TRBD2. Trimming at V came to 0 bases and at J to 6 bases, leaving 13 bases not matched to a gene. CDR3 length: 17 residues. Germline V gene sequence: CDR1 SGHRS, CDR2 YFSETQ. The CDR3 loop is CASSLAQRGPLRDTQYF. CDR3 bases: TGCGCCAGCAGCTTGGCCCAGCGGGGACCCCTCCGGGATACGCAGTATTTT.

The chain links TRBV6-1 to TRBJ1-1, with 10 bases matching TRBD1. The germline CDR1 and CDR2 sequences are MNHNS and SASEGT. The V segment lost 6 bases and the J segment 5 bases; nucleotides outside the gene matches: 12. This CDR3 region has 16 residues. CDR3 region: CASRTGGVNLRTEAFF. DNA for the CDR3: TGTGCCAGCAGGACAGGGGGCGTTAATTTGAGGACTGAAGCTTTCTTT.

J is TRBJ2-2 and V is TRBV20-1; 13 nucleotides align to TRBD2. The germline gives CDR1 DFQATT, CDR2 SNEGSKA (reference sequence). This CDR3 is 19 amino acids long. Trimming took 3 bases from V and 3 from J; bases not matched to a gene: 13. CDR3 coding DNA: TGCAGTGCTAGGGGCAGTCTCGGACTAGCGGGAGTGGACACCGGGGAGCTGTTTTTT. It specifies CSARGSLGLAGVDTGELFF.

This clonotype has only one observation. J is TRBJ1-5 and V is TRBV12-3 or TRBV12-4; a weak D match, TRBD1 (5 bases). This CDR3 spans 14 amino acids. Between the trimmed V and J ends, which lost 6 bases and 4 bases, there was a span of 13 bases. CDR3 sequence reads: CASSDGGSNQPQHF. The CDR3 nucleotides are TGTGCCAGCAGCGACGGGGGTTCAAATCAGCCCCAGCATTTT.

The V call is TRBV12-3 or TRBV12-4, the J call TRBJ2-7; D remains unclear. The CDR3 contains 13 residues. V lost 6 bases to trimming and J lost 5 bases, with 14 bases between them. DNA of the CDR3: TGTGCCAGCAGCTACTACGAAGGGCACGAGCAGTACTTC. Amino acid sequence: CASSYYEGHEQYF.

This rearrangement joins TRBV4-2 to TRBJ2-7, with TRBD2 identical over 7 bases. Trimming removed 4 bases from V and 0 bases from J; junction bases left unmatched: 6. The CDR3 spans 15 residues. Germline V lookup: CDR1 LGHNA, CDR2 YNFKEQ. Here the CDR3 DNA reads TGTGCCAGCAGCCGAGAGCGGGGTTCCTCCTACGAGCAGTACTTC. Its protein is CASSRERGSSYEQYF.

This clonotype was seen once. The rearrangement links TRBV4-3 to TRBJ2-5; D remains ambiguous. Germline V gene lookup returns CDR1 LGHNA and CDR2 YSLEER. The length of the CDR3 is 14 residues. V was cut by 0 bases and J by 5 bases, with 10 bases left in between. The CDR3 protein is CASSQDPRDETQYF. The CDR3 nucleotides read TGCGCCAGCAGCCAAGATCCAAGGGATGAGACCCAGTACTTC.

Here the CDR3 DNA reads TGTGCCAGCCAACAGGGAAGAGCTGTGAACACTGAAGCTTTCTTT. This codes for CASQQGRAVNTEAFF. The rearrangement links TRBV2 to TRBJ1-1; D possibly corresponds to TRBD1 (6 bases). Trimming left V 8 bases short and J 0 bases short, with 16 bases between. This CDR3 has 15 amino acids. The germline gives CDR1 SNHLY, CDR2 FYNNEI.

V is TRBV11-1 and J is TRBJ2-1, with 11 nucleotides matching TRBD1. This CDR3 has 15 residues. Germline CDR1 SGHAT, CDR2 FQDESV (reference sequence). With V trimmed by 0 bases and J by 6 bases, 1 base remained unmatched. DNA for the CDR3: TGTGCCAGCAGCTTAGCAGGGACAGGGGGCAATGAGCAGTTCTTC. It yields the protein CASSLAGTGGNEQFF.

This clonotype has only one observation. V is TRBV7-9 and J is TRBJ1-5; 9 bases agree with TRBD1. This CDR3 has 18 amino acids. Germline V gene lookup returns CDR1 SEHNR and CDR2 FQNEAQ (reference sequence). J was trimmed by 6 bases and V by 2 bases; bases with no gene match: 14. The DNA for the CDR3 is TGTGCCAGCAGCTTAAGAATGGTTGGGGACAGGGAGCCTCAGCCCCAGCATTTT. Its translation is CASSLRMVGDREPQPQHF.

The V call is TRBV28, the J call TRBJ1-1, with TRBD1 as a possible D gene (5 bases). Trimming cost V 2 bases and J 6 bases, with 16 bases left between them. The CDR3 loop spans 15 amino acids. The germline CDR1 and CDR2 sequences are MDHEN and SYDVKM. The CDR3 DNA reads as TGTGCCAGCAGTTTACCAGTTTTGGGGGGGGCTGAAGCTTTCTTT. Translated: CASSLPVLGGAEAFF.